Below are 29 T cell receptor beta chains sequenced from a single sample in a study of T-cell reconstitution after alpha-beta-depleted transplantation in children. Unique molecular identifiers featured in how the TCRbeta library was prepared. Each CDR3 protein gets one entry after TCRdb re-called the PCR reads with MiXCR. The sample yields hundreds of thousands of distinct CDR3 sequences, approximately 29% seen once. Sequenced material: PBMCs from the stem cell graft donor, taken from the stem cell graft. Every receptor here comes from a human donor who donated a stem cell graft to a child with aplastic anemia.

This clonotype was detected only a few times. The chain has TRBV5-1 and TRBJ2-7; the match to TRBD2 covers 7 bases. Germline V gene sequence: CDR1 SGHRS, CDR2 YFSETQ. CDR3 length equals 14 residues. The ends lost 2 bases at V and 5 bases at J; junction bases unmatched: 7. The CDR3 region is CASSFGREVNEQYF. CDR3 coding DNA: TGCGCCAGCAGCTTTGGTCGGGAGGTTAACGAGCAGTACTTC.

The rearrangement links TRBV7-2 to TRBJ2-5; D is unresolved. CDR1 and CDR2 from the germline V gene are SGHTA and FQGNSA. Trimming removed 0 bases from V and 4 bases from J, with 9 bases in between. The CDR3 totals 14 residues. DNA for the CDR3: TGTGCCAGCAGCTTAGCTCTTGGGATAGAGACCCAGTACTTC. It specifies CASSLALGIETQYF. The complete variable domain, with remaining parts taken from reference TRBV7-2 and TRBJ2-5, reads GAGVSQSPSNKVTEKGKDVELRCDPISGHTALYWYRQSLGQGLEFLIYFQGNSAPDKSGLPSDRFSAERTGGSVSTLTIQRTQQEDSAVYLCASSLALGIETQYFGPGTRLLVL.

The J gene is TRBJ2-3, the V gene TRBV9; D is perhaps TRBD2 (6 bases). The germline V gene has CDR1 SGDLS and CDR2 YYNGEE. Trimming pared 1 base from V and 2 bases from J, leaving 8 bases between. This CDR3 is 14 amino acids long. CDR3 coding DNA: TGTGCCAGCAGCGTATGGGGGGACACAGATACGCAGTATTTT. Protein sequence: CASSVWGDTDTQYF.

This clonotype was observed a few times. J is TRBJ2-1 and V is TRBV11-3; no firm D call. The V and J ends lost 1 base and 9 bases respectively, with 10 bases between them. There are 13 residues in the CDR3. Germline values: CDR1 SGHNT, CDR2 YENEEA. The chain's CDR3 is CASSLGRLGEQFF. The CDR3 DNA reads as TGTGCCAGCAGCTTAGGCAGACTTGGTGAGCAGTTCTTC.

This clonotype was recorded a few times. The chain uses TRBV15 and TRBJ2-7; 11 bases agree with TRBD2. V dropped 4 bases and J dropped 4; count of bases not matched to a gene: 6. This CDR3 comprises 15 residues. Per the germline V gene, CDR1 is LNHNV and CDR2 is YYDKDF (reference sequence). In DNA form, the CDR3 reads TGTGCCACCAGCACAAGACTAGCGGGAAGTTACGAGCAGTACTTC. Translating it yields CATSTRLAGSYEQYF.

The chain employs TRBV5-1 and TRBJ1-1, with 7 bases matching TRBD1. With V trimmed by 3 bases and J by 2 bases, 4 bases remained unmatched. The germline gives CDR1 SGHRS, CDR2 YFSETQ. The CDR3 is 14 residues long. The CDR3 DNA follows: TGCGCCAGCAGCTCCAGGGGGTCTAACACTGAAGCTTTCTTT. Protein: CASSSRGSNTEAFF.

The gene calls are TRBV6-1 and TRBJ2-1; 7 bases line up with TRBD2. CDR1 is MNHNS, CDR2 SASEGT, per germline. V shed 4 bases and J 12 bases; nucleotides not matched to a gene: 15. CDR3 length equals 15 residues. This chain's CDR3 is CASSGHLAGESVQFF. The DNA of the CDR3 is TGTGCCAGCAGTGGACATTTGGCGGGAGAGTCGGTGCAGTTCTTC.

There are a few counts of this clonotype. The V gene is TRBV7-2, the J gene TRBJ2-1; D is possibly TRBD1 or TRBD2 (5 bases each). Germline V gene data show CDR1 as SGHTA and CDR2 as FQGNSA. Trimming pared 6 bases from V and 2 bases from J, leaving 14 bases between. This CDR3 comprises 15 residues. Here the CDR3 DNA reads TGTGCCAGCAGGCCGAGGGGAGTCGCCTACAATGAGCAGTTCTTC. Amino acids: CASRPRGVAYNEQFF.

The table lists this clonotype with a few counts. The V and J genes are TRBV7-2 and TRBJ1-2; D is uncertain. The V and J ends lost 0 bases and 1 base respectively, with 12 bases between them. The CDR3 has 16 residues. Germline CDR1 SGHTA, CDR2 FQGNSA. The CDR3 reads CASSLAGLDINYGYTF. The CDR3 DNA reads as TGTGCCAGCAGCTTAGCCGGTCTAGACATTAACTATGGCTACACCTTC.

This clonotype was counted only a few times. The V gene is TRBV20-1, the J gene TRBJ2-5, with D possibly being TRBD1 (6 bases). Per germline, CDR1 DFQATT and CDR2 SNEGSKA (reference sequence). This CDR3 has 15 residues. With 6 bases removed from V and 5 bases from J, the gap between germline ends came to 22 bases. The CDR3: CSAPVLGAALETQYF. The CDR3 DNA reads TGCAGTGCGCCCGTCCTGGGGGCCGCGTTGGAGACCCAGTACTTC.

This chain connects TRBV12-3 or TRBV12-4 to TRBJ1-2; 7 bases align to TRBD1. The CDR3 extends over 14 amino acids. V was pared by 6 bases and J by 2 bases, with 6 bases of the junction left unmatched. This CDR3 reads CASRYETGNYGYTF. DNA of the CDR3: TGTGCCAGCAGATATGAGACAGGGAACTATGGCTACACCTTC.

This clonotype showed up just a few times. The CDR3 coding sequence is TGTGCTAGTGGTTTAGGGCTAGCGGCTAATAATGAGCAGTTCTTC. This gives the protein CASGLGLAANNEQFF. The V gene is TRBV12-5, the J gene TRBJ2-1, with 7 nucleotides matching TRBD2. Germline CDR1 is LGHNT and CDR2 is FRNRAP. The CDR3 is made up of 15 amino acids. Trimming cost V 3 bases and J 7 bases; bases outside gene matches: 9.

The sample holds a few counts of this clonotype. The chain has TRBV7-2 and TRBJ2-7; the D call may be TRBD1 or TRBD2 (5 bases each). Germline V gene sequence: CDR1 SGHTA, CDR2 FQGNSA. The V and J ends lost 4 bases and 7 bases respectively, with 20 bases between them. The CDR3 extends over 15 amino acids. The chain's CDR3 is CASSSLVGPGREQYF. The CDR3 DNA reads TGTGCCAGCAGCTCTCTGGTAGGCCCGGGACGGGAGCAGTACTTC.

The table lists this clonotype with a count of one. V usage is TRBV3-1 and J usage is TRBJ1-4; D is unresolved. The CDR3 runs 15 residues. Germline-derived CDR1 and CDR2 are LGHDT and YNNKEL (reference sequence). Deletions cut 0 bases from V and 10 bases from J, with 15 bases between. Written as DNA, the CDR3 is TGTGCCAGCAGCCAAGATAGGGTGGCCATGCGAAAACTGTTTTTT. Protein: CASSQDRVAMRKLFF.

The chain uses TRBV5-6 and TRBJ2-1; 13 positions match TRBD2. CDR3 length: 17 amino acids. The V segment lost 0 bases and the J segment 12 bases; nucleotides outside the gene matches: 12. Germline CDR1 SGHDT, CDR2 YYEEEE. The CDR3 spells CASSLGARTSGSSVQFF. The DNA of the CDR3 is TGTGCCAGCAGCTTGGGGGCGCGGACTAGCGGGAGTAGTGTGCAGTTCTTC. Full variable domain (rest looked up from reference TRBV5-6 and TRBJ2-1): DAGVTQSPTHLIKTRGQQVTLRCSPKSGHDTVSWYQQALGQGPQFIFQYYEEEERQRGNFPDRFSGHQFPNYSSELNVNALLLGDSALYLCASSLGARTSGSSVQFFGPGTRLTVL.

This clonotype was seen a handful of times. The V and J genes are TRBV6-5 and TRBJ1-5, with D maybe TRBD1 (5 bases). The CDR3 consists of 14 residues. Per the germline V gene, CDR1 is MNHEY and CDR2 is SVGAGI. The V gene lost 4 bases and the J gene lost 7 bases, with 14 bases spanning the gap. CDR3: CASSSHGGWQPQHF. CDR3 coding DNA: TGTGCCAGCAGTTCACACGGGGGTTGGCAGCCCCAGCATTTT.

The rearrangement links TRBV4-3 to TRBJ2-1; 14 positions agree with TRBD2. The J segment lost 6 bases and the V segment lost 3 bases, leaving 7 bases of the junction unmatched. The CDR3 is 17 amino acids. Germline CDR1 reads LGHNA; CDR2 reads YSLEER. The CDR3 sequence: CASSQGLAGERANEQFF. The CDR3 DNA follows: TGCGCCAGCAGCCAGGGACTAGCGGGAGAAAGGGCCAATGAGCAGTTCTTC.

The table lists this clonotype with a few counts. Its ends do not fully match the called genes, so a read error is possible. V is TRBV11-2 and J is TRBJ2-4; possibly TRBD1 or TRBD2 for D (8 bases each). Germline V gene data show CDR1 as SGHAT and CDR2 as FQNNGV. This CDR3 region has 12 residues. CDR3 coding DNA: TGTGCCAGCAGCCCCGGGGGGGACAGGTGTTGGTTC. This sequence encodes CASSPGGDRCWF.

The CDR3 loop reads CSAPRGVSYNEQFF. CDR3 sequence (DNA): TGCAGTGCCCCCCGGGGCGTCTCCTACAATGAGCAGTTCTTC. The chain carries TRBV20-1 and TRBJ2-1, with D perhaps assigned TRBD1 or TRBD2 (5 bases each). CDR1 is DFQATT, CDR2 SNEGSKA, per germline (reference sequence). V was shortened by 6 bases and J by 0 bases, with 12 bases between the two germline ends. The CDR3 is 14 residues long.

The CDR3 region has the DNA TGTGCCACCAGTGACGGTCCAGGGATGATCTATGGCTACACCTTC. Translating gives CATSDGPGMIYGYTF. This chain links TRBV24-1 with TRBJ1-2, with D perhaps matching TRBD1 (5 bases). V lost 4 bases, J lost 4 bases, and 15 bases lay in between. The CDR3 runs 15 residues. Germline CDR1 reads KGHDR; CDR2 reads SFDVKD.

The CDR3, as DNA: TGTGCCAGCAGCTTTAGGCCTAGCGGCACACAAGAGACCCAGTACTTC. Translated: CASSFRPSGTQETQYF. The chain links TRBV7-6 to TRBJ2-5; 7 bases line up with TRBD2. Unmatched junction bases numbered 9, after V lost 3 bases and J lost 2 bases. The germline CDR1 and CDR2 sequences are SGHVS and FNYEAQ. This CDR3 has 16 amino acids. The complete variable domain, with remaining parts taken from reference TRBV7-6 and TRBJ2-5, reads GAGVSQSPRYKVTKRGQDVALRCDPISGHVSLYWYRQALGQGPEFLTYFNYEAQQDKSGLPNDRFSAERPEGSISTLTIQRTEQRDSAMYRCASSFRPSGTQETQYFGPGTRLLVL.

This clonotype was seen at least ten times. This chain connects TRBV9 to TRBJ2-7; D gene uncertain. CDR3 length: 11 amino acids. With 3 bases removed from V and 4 bases from J, the gap between germline ends came to 5 bases. Looked up from germline, CDR1 is SGDLS and CDR2 is YYNGEE. This CDR3 is CASSAGYEQYF. The CDR3, as DNA: TGTGCCAGCAGCGCTGGATACGAGCAGTACTTC.

Only a few counts were recorded for this clonotype. This rearrangement joins TRBV3-1 to TRBJ1-5; D gene unclear. The germline V gene has CDR1 LGHDT and CDR2 YNNKEL (reference sequence). The V end was cut by 2 bases, the J end by 4 bases, with 9 bases between. This CDR3 has 14 residues. CDR3 sequence reads: CASSQTMGNQPQHF. The CDR3, as DNA: TGTGCCAGCAGCCAAACGATGGGGAATCAGCCCCAGCATTTT.

The V call is TRBV3-1, the J call TRBJ1-1; 7 bases align to TRBD1. CDR1 and CDR2 from the germline V gene are LGHDT and YNNKEL (reference sequence). The V and J ends lost 4 bases and 4 bases, in that order; junction bases with no gene match: 6. The CDR3 runs to 14 residues. Here the CDR3 DNA reads TGTGCCAGCAGCCCGCTACAGGGGACCACTGAAGCTTTCTTT. This encodes CASSPLQGTTEAFF.

The CDR3 is CAISQRLAGGGLNEQFF. The CDR3 nucleotides are TGTGCCATCAGCCAAAGACTAGCGGGAGGGGGCTTAAATGAGCAGTTCTTC. This sequence joins TRBV10-3 and TRBJ2-1; 14 bases fit TRBD2. CDR1 is ENHRY, CDR2 SYGVKD, per germline. This CDR3 comprises 17 residues. V gave up 6 bases and J gave up 7 bases; unmatched junction bases: 11.

The CDR3 DNA sequence: TGTGCCAGCAGCTCTAGGACAGGAGTCACAGATACGCAGTATTTT. Its protein is CASSSRTGVTDTQYF. V is TRBV7-3 and J is TRBJ2-3; 7 bases fit TRBD1. The trim removed 4 bases at V and 2 bases at J, leaving 6 bases unmatched. The length of the CDR3 is 15 residues. Germline V gene lookup returns CDR1 SGHTA and CDR2 FQGTGA.

The table lists this clonotype with a few counts. The J gene is TRBJ2-1, the V gene TRBV27; 7 nucleotides align to TRBD2. CDR1 and CDR2 (germline): MNHEY, SMNVEV (reference sequence). J gave up 8 bases and V 5 bases, and 15 bases lay outside the gene matches. The CDR3 runs to 16 residues. This CDR3 is CASSPLGLGPSDEQFF. DNA of the CDR3: TGTGCCAGCAGTCCACTAGGACTAGGGCCTTCGGATGAGCAGTTCTTC.

This clonotype was recorded many times. This chain joins TRBV12-3 or TRBV12-4 and TRBJ1-1; D not certain. V was clipped by 2 bases and J by 1 base, with 5 bases between them. This CDR3 has 13 residues. For the CDR3, the DNA is TGTGCCAGCAGTTTATCACGGAACACTGAAGCTTTCTTT. It specifies CASSLSRNTEAFF.

This rearrangement joins TRBV5-6 to TRBJ2-4, with D unclear. This CDR3 spans 17 amino acids. The germline V gene encodes CDR1 SGHDT and CDR2 YYEEEE. The V and J ends lost 0 bases and 5 bases respectively, with 18 bases between them. CDR3 bases: TGTGCCAGCAGCTTGGCCGGTCACGGAGTCGGCCAAAACATTCAGTACTTC. Protein product: CASSLAGHGVGQNIQYF. Filled out from reference TRBV5-6 and TRBJ2-4, the complete variable domain reads DAGVTQSPTHLIKTRGQQVTLRCSPKSGHDTVSWYQQALGQGPQFIFQYYEEEERQRGNFPDRFSGHQFPNYSSELNVNALLLGDSALYLCASSLAGHGVGQNIQYFGAGTRLSVL.